Each of the 13 T cell receptor beta chains below was sequenced from the same sample in a study of blood T cell repertoires in COVID-19. This table comes from immunoSEQ multiplex PCR, and its TCRdb copy is limited to in-frame clones, with some not included. The table shows some 97,000 clones, with 87% occurring only once. Source material: peripheral blood. These TCRs come from a man in his thirties or forties in a cohort sampled during active COVID-19.

The chain couples TRBV5-6 to TRBJ1-6; D is perhaps TRBD1 (6 bases). Germline assignment: CDR1 SGHDT and CDR2 YYEEEE. V shed 4 bases and J shed 7 bases, with 12 bases lying between them. The CDR3 is 14 residues long. The chain's CDR3 is CASSPWDKNSPLHF. The DNA for the CDR3 is TGTGCCAGCAGCCCCTGGGACAAAAATTCACCCCTCCACTTT.

The J gene is TRBJ2-7, the V gene TRBV3-1 (or the pseudogene TRBV3-2); no clear D gene. Trimming stripped 3 bases from V and 4 bases from J, with 4 bases between. CDR3 length: 11 residues. Germline V gene data show CDR1 as LGHDT and CDR2 as YNNKEL (reference sequence). The CDR3 loop reads CASSHQYEQYF. In DNA, the CDR3 is TGTGCCAGCAGCCACCAGTACGAGCAGTACTTC.

The rearrangement uses TRBV5-1 and TRBJ1-2; the D is unclear. There are 15 residues in the CDR3. Germline CDR1 SGHRS, CDR2 YFSETQ. The germline V and J ends were trimmed by 1 base and 4 bases, with 14 bases remaining between them. CDR3 sequence (DNA): TGCGCCAGCAGCTTGAATGGGCAGCCCCCCTATGGCTACACCTTC. Amino acids: CASSLNGQPPYGYTF.

This clone showed up just once. V is TRBV5-4 and J is TRBJ1-2, with 7 bases matching TRBD1. The J segment lost 6 bases and the V segment lost 2 bases, leaving 7 bases of the junction unmatched. The germline V gene has CDR1 SGHNT and CDR2 YYREEE (reference sequence). The CDR3 has 14 amino acids. The CDR3 sequence is CASSFYRGRDGYTF. For the CDR3, the DNA is TGTGCCAGCAGCTTTTACAGGGGAAGAGATGGCTACACCTTC.

This clone was detected only once. The chain has TRBV7-2 and TRBJ2-7, with 10 bases aligning to TRBD2. With V trimmed by 4 bases and J by 0 bases, 6 bases remained unmatched. This CDR3 has 16 amino acids. CDR1 is SGHTA, CDR2 FQGNSA, per germline. CDR3 in amino acids: CASSSRSGGISYEQYF. CDR3 sequence (DNA): TGTGCCAGCAGCTCCCGTAGCGGGGGGATCTCCTACGAGCAGTACTTC.

The chain has TRBV7-2 and TRBJ2-1, with TRBD2 matching 8 bases. The CDR3 is 15 amino acids. The trim removed 4 bases at V and 0 bases at J, leaving 2 bases unmatched. The germline gives CDR1 SGHTA, CDR2 FQGNSA. The CDR3 DNA follows: TGTGCCAGCAGCTACGGGGGGGGCTCCTACAATGAGCAGTTCTTC. It specifies CASSYGGGSYNEQFF.

The chain uses TRBV30 and TRBJ2-3; 9 bases match TRBD1. Germline CDR1 and CDR2: GTSNPN and SVGIG (reference sequence). The CDR3 loop spans 16 amino acids. The junction had 10 bases not matched to a gene; V was cut back by 0 bases and J by 6 bases. CDR3 bases: TGTGCCTGGAGTGTATGGTCTGGGACAGGGAGGGATACGCAGTATTTT. This gives the protein CAWSVWSGTGRDTQYF.

There are a few counts of this clone. The CDR3: CASSDYAGETDTQYF. CDR3 coding DNA: TGTGCCAGCAGTGATTACGCAGGGGAAACAGATACGCAGTATTTT. V gene TRBV6-1 combines with J gene TRBJ2-3; D might be TRBD1 (6 bases). The CDR3 extends over 15 amino acids. Trimming cost V 3 bases and J 3 bases, with 13 bases left between them. Germline V gene sequence: CDR1 MNHNS, CDR2 SASEGT.

The rearrangement joins TRBV10-2 to TRBJ1-3; a possible D gene is TRBD1 (6 bases). The CDR3 sequence is 14 residues long. Germline V lookup: CDR1 WSHSY, CDR2 SAAADI. Trimming removed 6 bases at V and 2 bases at J, with 11 bases between. In DNA, the CDR3 is TGCGCCAGCAGCGAACAGGGAACTGGAAACACCATATATTTT. Translation gives CASSEQGTGNTIYF.

The rearrangement joins TRBV11-2 to TRBJ2-7, with D perhaps matching TRBD2 (5 bases). Germline assignment: CDR1 SGHAT and CDR2 FQNNGV. The CDR3 is 13 residues long. V dropped 5 bases and J dropped 4 bases, with 12 bases sitting between them. CDR3 in amino acids: CASSRGLTYEQYF. The CDR3 bases are TGTGCCAGCAGCCGGGGATTAACTTACGAGCAGTACTTC.

This sequence joins TRBV5-1 and TRBJ2-3; 10 bases align to TRBD1. The V and J ends lost 3 bases and 6 bases, in that order; junction bases with no gene match: 10. This CDR3 comprises 16 residues. The germline V gene has CDR1 SGHRS and CDR2 YFSETQ. CDR3 sequence (DNA): TGCGCCAGCAGCTCCACCGGGACAGGGGAGGGGGATACGCAGTATTTT. It specifies CASSSTGTGEGDTQYF.

V is TRBV10-3 and J is TRBJ2-5, with 10 bases aligning to TRBD2. CDR3 length equals 14 residues. Per germline, CDR1 ENHRY and CDR2 SYGVKD. V lost 4 bases to trimming and J lost 5 bases; unmatched junction nucleotides: 4. The CDR3 region has the DNA TGTGCCATCAGTGGACTAGCGGGTGGGGAGACCCAGTACTTC. Protein: CAISGLAGGETQYF.

The chain couples TRBV3-1 (or the pseudogene TRBV3-2) to TRBJ2-7; D ambiguous. Germline CDR1 LGHDT, CDR2 YNNKEL (reference sequence). Trimming took off 0 bases at V and 3 bases at J, with 36 bases between the two ends. The CDR3 consists of 23 residues. CDR3: CASSQDPSPIAQRQTLRSYEQYF. The CDR3, as DNA: TGTGCCAGCAGCCAAGATCCTAGTCCAATCGCCCAACGGCAGACTCTCCGCAGCTACGAGCAGTACTTC.